The entry that follows covers one TCR beta chain sequence. This clonotype was seen a handful of times. Its antigen is currently not known. No base quality information exists; no much larger clone differs at one position. This record belongs to a study of blood T cells in healthy people across ages (dated by TCRdb to 2013 to 2016). Regarding the complete study: In model experiments, template switching captured about one uniquely barcoded TCR beta cDNA molecule for every two T cells. Donors of different ages were randomly distributed across sequencing lanes to avoid experimental bias. The donors were divided into four age groups: young (average approximately 15 years), middle-aged (about 41), aged (about 60) and long-lived (about 84). The study analyzed two additional independent replicas of 1 million unique cDNA reads from the same blood draw for two donors, one aged 18 to 30 and one aged 80 or older. To track age-related changes in TCR beta repertoire diversity, the study relied on deep sequencing normalized with unique cDNA molecular identifiers. General conclusions and limits of the study: The long-lived group showed more naive CD4+ T cells, fewer expanded clones and increased TCR diversity than the aged group, suggesting age selection. As age increased, observed TCR beta diversity per million T cells dropped in a roughly linear way, and a significant reduction was already evident by age roughly 36. Total diversity estimates from one million sequenced T cells were considered lower bounds and underestimates. Since profiling was done on bulk unsorted PBMCs, naive and antigen-experienced compartments could not be conclusively compared. A strong correlation was found between observed TCR beta diversity and the percentage of naive T cells measured by flow cytometry. The CMV infection status of donors was not known, potentially confounding age-related changes in expanded clonotypes.

The library was made by 5' RACE. TCRdb lists the instrument as Illumina HiSeq 2500. The second PCR ran for roughly 7 to 11 cycles and used a J-beta primer mix along with a sample-barcoded 5' primer. A template-switch 5' adaptor carrying 12 random nucleotides introduced a unique molecular identifier onto each TCR beta cDNA molecule. Each sample yielded at least 3 million CDR3-containing paired-end reads. First-strand cDNA was synthesized from all RNA with the Mint cDNA synthesis kit, primed by a TRBC-specific oligonucleotide. After uracil-DNA glycosylase treatment, a first 18-cycle PCR used universal primers M1SS and BC2_uni_R on all cDNA. The authors' pipeline ran thus. Each sample was normalized by randomly selecting 1 million high-quality reads, each carrying a distinct molecular identifier. Instead of being binned into consensus sequences, reads that shared molecular identifiers were thrown out. MiTCR, set to a Q25 quality threshold and the strictest error-elimination algorithm, was used for CDR3 identification, clonotype clustering and error correction. Lower-bound total TCR beta diversity was estimated with a nonparametric unseen species model using Euler transformation. TCRdb trimmed the raw reads at Q25, called clones with MiXCR and kept productive beta chains. Rows are combined by CDR3 protein, so each entry shows the most common genes and DNA. The V and J calls and clone size are TCRdb's, not the authors'. The sample records hundreds of thousands of distinct CDR3 sequences, 30% to 45% of which are singletons. The leading ten clones occupy roughly 13% of the sample.

The germline V gene sets CDR1 to SQVTM and CDR2 to ANQGSEA. V is pared back by 5 bases and J by 3 bases, with 14 bases lying between the germline termini. The CDR3 has 13 amino acids, counting the end cysteine and phenylalanine. Of all the DNA, just the CDR3 is kept, 39 bases in frame from base 1. Systemically healthy Caucasian individuals from Russia, 39 in total and aged about 6 to 100 years, were included as donors. Approximately 10 milliliters of peripheral blood were collected from each donor into EDTA-treated Vacutainer tubes. PBMCs were isolated by Ficoll-Paque density-gradient centrifugation, with at least 6 million obtained per sample. Total RNA, at least 5.5 micrograms per sample, was extracted from PBMCs with Trizol reagent. For every donor, flow cytometry on a PBMC aliquot measured the percentage of naive CD45RAhigh/CD27high T cells.

The sequence derives from a young man in good health. The sample was blood. Recombination joined TRBV29-1 with TRBJ2-7, and the D gene may be TRBD2, 5 bases matching. For the CDR3, the sequence is CSVCPGKDYEQYF. The base sequence is TGCAGCGTTTGTCCGGGGAAGGACTACGAGCAGTACTTC.